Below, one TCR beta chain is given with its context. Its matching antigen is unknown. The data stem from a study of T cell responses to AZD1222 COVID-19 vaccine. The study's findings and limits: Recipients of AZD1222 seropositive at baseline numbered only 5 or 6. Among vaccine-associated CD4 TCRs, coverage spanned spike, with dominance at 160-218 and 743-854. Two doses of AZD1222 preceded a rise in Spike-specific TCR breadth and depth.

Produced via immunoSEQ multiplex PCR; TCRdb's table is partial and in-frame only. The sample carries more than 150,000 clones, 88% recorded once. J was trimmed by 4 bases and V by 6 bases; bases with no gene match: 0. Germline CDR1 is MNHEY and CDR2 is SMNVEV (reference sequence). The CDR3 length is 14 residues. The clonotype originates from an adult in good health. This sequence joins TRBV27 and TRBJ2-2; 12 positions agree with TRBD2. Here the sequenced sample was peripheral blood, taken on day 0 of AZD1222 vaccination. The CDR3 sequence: CASRGLAGTGELFF. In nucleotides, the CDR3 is TGTGCCAGCAGGGGACTAGCGGGCACCGGGGAGCTGTTTTTT.